These 22 T cell receptor beta chains were all obtained from the same sample, sequenced in a study of blood T cell repertoires in COVID-19. TCRdb keeps only in-frame clones here, not all; method: immunoSEQ multiplex PCR. Of tens of thousands of clones in the sample, around 83% were seen once. Sequenced sample: peripheral blood. Receptors were obtained from a human donor with acute or convalescent COVID-19. The donor label of this sample is uncertain.

This chain links TRBV5-4 with TRBJ2-2, with TRBD1 matching over 8 bases. CDR1 is SGHNT and CDR2 is YYREEE in the germline V gene (reference sequence). There are 16 residues in the CDR3. V was pared by 4 bases and J by 1 base, with 6 bases of the junction left unmatched. In DNA form, the CDR3 reads TGTGCCAGCAGCCCGAGGACAGGGTTGAACACCGGGGAGCTGTTTTTT. It specifies CASSPRTGLNTGELFF.

The chain couples TRBV6-5 to TRBJ2-4; 10 bases are a match to TRBD2. CDR1 MNHEY and CDR2 SVGAGI come from the germline V gene. V was clipped by 2 bases and J by 8 bases; unmatched bases: 6. The CDR3 is made up of 15 amino acids. In DNA, the CDR3 is TGTGCCAGCAGTTACAGGACAGCGGGAGGGGACATTCAGTACTTC. Its translation: CASSYRTAGGDIQYF.

The chain combines TRBV7-8 with TRBJ2-7; 14 bases are a match to TRBD2. Germline CDR1 and CDR2: SGHVS and FQNEAQ. The trim removed 0 bases at V and 4 bases at J, leaving 5 bases unmatched. The CDR3 length is 17 residues. DNA for the CDR3: TGTGCCAGCAGCTTAGCGGGGGGACTAGCGGGAGTATACGAGCAGTACTTC. Its protein product is CASSLAGGLAGVYEQYF.

The genes are TRBV9 and TRBJ2-1; 7 bases map to TRBD1. This CDR3 contains 14 residues. Germline V gives CDR1 SGDLS, CDR2 YYNGEE. V shed 5 bases, J shed 5 bases, and the junction held 7 bases outside the gene matches. CDR3 nucleotide sequence: TGTGCCAGCAGAGCGGACAGGCCCCACAATGAGCAGTTCTTC. Encoded protein: CASRADRPHNEQFF.

The genes are TRBV19 and TRBJ1-2; 10 nucleotides align to TRBD1. The germline gives CDR1 LNHDA, CDR2 SQIVND (reference sequence). The CDR3 is 14 amino acids. V shed 3 bases and J 6 bases; nucleotides not matched to a gene: 4. The CDR3 region has the DNA TGTGCCAGTAGTATCTGGGGACAGGGGAATGGCTACACCTTC. It translates to CASSIWGQGNGYTF.

The DNA of the CDR3 is TGTGCCAGCAGCAGAGTAGTGAGGGAAGGCTACACCTTC. As protein: CASSRVVREGYTF. V gene TRBV9 combines with J gene TRBJ1-2; D remains unclear. V dropped 4 bases and J dropped 8 bases, with 15 bases sitting between them. Germline-derived CDR1 and CDR2 are SGDLS and YYNGEE. CDR3 length: 13 residues.

This clone appeared a single time. The chain's CDR3 is CSAGLGSYNEQFF. The CDR3 coding sequence is TGCAGCGCCGGACTGGGCTCCTACAATGAGCAGTTCTTC. V gene TRBV29-1 combines with J gene TRBJ2-1, with TRBD2 as a possible D gene (5 bases). Germline V gives CDR1 SQVTM, CDR2 ANQGSEA. V lost 7 bases, J lost 0 bases, and 10 bases lay in between. The CDR3 consists of 13 residues.

This chain uses TRBV7-2 with TRBJ2-2; 10 bases line up with TRBD1. Germline V CDR1 and CDR2: SGHTA, FQGNSA. The CDR3 covers 18 residues. The ends lost 2 bases at V and 4 bases at J; junction bases unmatched: 10. Here the CDR3 reads CASSLRPMGTGATGELFF. In nucleotides, the CDR3 is TGTGCCAGCAGCTTACGACCCATGGGGACAGGGGCCACCGGGGAGCTGTTTTTT.

The chain combines TRBV11-2 with TRBJ2-3; D gene uncertain. Germline CDR1 is SGHAT and CDR2 is FQNNGV. The V end lost 1 base, the J end lost 2 bases, and 16 bases lay between the germline ends. This CDR3 region has 17 residues. The CDR3 sequence: CASSLGGLGVNTDTQYF. Written as DNA, the CDR3 is TGTGCCAGCAGCTTAGGCGGTCTAGGCGTTAACACAGATACGCAGTATTTT.

This clone was found once. The CDR3 loop is CASSLTGRGRRGTEAFF. The CDR3 nucleotides read TGTGCCAGCAGTTTAACTGGCAGGGGGCGCCGGGGCACTGAAGCTTTCTTT. J is TRBJ1-1 and V is TRBV28; 8 bases match TRBD1. There are 17 residues in the CDR3. Germline assignment: CDR1 MDHEN and CDR2 SYDVKM. V trimming: 2 bases; J trimming: 4 bases; junction bases outside the gene matches: 12.

This clone was picked up a small number of times. The DNA of the CDR3 is TGTGCCAGCAGCCAGGGGGTCGGGGGATGGGGAGGTTCCTACGAGCAGTACTTC. It translates to CASSQGVGGWGGSYEQYF. The gene calls are TRBV4-2 and TRBJ2-7, with TRBD2 as a possible D gene (6 bases). This CDR3 has 18 residues. Germline CDR1 is LGHNA and CDR2 is YNFKEQ. Trimming stripped 3 bases from V and 1 base from J, with 22 bases between.

The rearrangement links TRBV6-5 to TRBJ1-4; 7 bases agree with TRBD1. The CDR3 sequence is 14 residues long. Trimming removed 6 bases from V and 7 bases from J; junction bases left unmatched: 8. Germline V gene data show CDR1 as MNHEY and CDR2 as SVGAGI. CDR3 nucleotides: TGTGCCAGCAGCCAGACAGGGCAGGGTGAAAAACTGTTTTTT. Residues: CASSQTGQGEKLFF.

This clone was counted once. The chain recombines TRBV28 with TRBJ2-1; unclear D gene. Germline values: CDR1 MDHEN, CDR2 SYDVKM. The CDR3 length is 13 residues. Trimming took 3 bases from V and 6 from J, leaving 9 bases between them. As DNA, the CDR3 is TGTGCCAGCAGTTTGAGGCCTAGCAATGAGCAGTTCTTC. This codes for CASSLRPSNEQFF.

This clone was seen only once. The chain is built from TRBV7-2 and TRBJ1-5; D possibly corresponds to TRBD1 (6 bases). The CDR3 spans 18 residues. V was cut by 1 base and J by 2 bases, with 18 bases left in between. Germline-derived CDR1 and CDR2 are SGHTA and FQGNSA. This CDR3 is CASSLVGGASMGNQPQHF. The CDR3 bases are TGTGCCAGCAGCTTAGTCGGGGGGGCGAGTATGGGCAATCAGCCCCAGCATTTT.

The chain uses TRBV27 and TRBJ1-2; tentatively, D is TRBD1 (5 bases). The CDR3 contains 14 residues. Germline V lookup: CDR1 MNHEY, CDR2 SMNVEV (reference sequence). V lost 6 bases and J 6 bases, leaving 17 bases between the germline ends. In DNA form, the CDR3 reads TGTGCCAGCAGCCCATTGGGGCGAGACGATGGCTACACCTTC. This sequence encodes CASSPLGRDDGYTF.

This clone was seen only a few times. The rearrangement uses TRBV6-6 and TRBJ1-6; the D gene is possibly TRBD1 (5 bases). The CDR3 length is 17 residues. From germline, CDR1 is MNHNY and CDR2 SVGAGI (reference sequence). V lost 5 bases to trimming and J lost 1 base, with 15 bases between them. CDR3 DNA sequence: TGTGCCAGCAGTCCCCGAAGGGGAAGGTCCTATAATTCACCCCTCCACTTT. Protein product: CASSPRRGRSYNSPLHF.

The V gene is TRBV7-9, the J gene TRBJ2-2; D uncertain. Trimming pared 5 bases from V and 0 bases from J, leaving 7 bases between. The CDR3 extends over 14 amino acids. From germline, CDR1 is SEHNR and CDR2 FQNEAQ (reference sequence). CDR3 region: CASSLLPNTGELFF. CDR3 nucleotide sequence: TGTGCCAGCAGCCTACTCCCGAACACCGGGGAGCTGTTTTTT.

The chain recombines TRBV5-1 with TRBJ1-2; D might be TRBD1 (5 bases). Trimming shortened V by 2 bases and J by 4 bases, and 9 bases separated the two germline ends. Germline CDR1 and CDR2: SGHRS and YFSETQ. The CDR3 runs to 13 residues. The CDR3 region has the DNA TGCGCCAGCAGCTTCGACAGATTCTATGGCTACACCTTC. Its translation is CASSFDRFYGYTF.

This chain links TRBV2 with TRBJ2-5, with unresolved D. The germline V gene encodes CDR1 SNHLY and CDR2 FYNNEI. The CDR3 consists of 13 residues. The ends were cut back, 1 base at V and 1 base at J, with 4 bases in the middle. The CDR3 bases are TGTGCCAGCAGTGAAGGTCGCCAAGAGACCCAGTACTTC. Its protein is CASSEGRQETQYF.

V gene TRBV28 combines with J gene TRBJ1-2; 7 nucleotides line up with TRBD1. From germline, CDR1 is MDHEN and CDR2 SYDVKM. The trim removed 5 bases at V and 4 bases at J, leaving 13 bases unmatched. The CDR3 has 16 amino acids. The CDR3 region is CASSPIRGQRLYGYTF. CDR3 sequence (DNA): TGTGCCAGCAGTCCGATCCGGGGACAGAGACTCTATGGCTACACCTTC.

The gene calls are TRBV28 and TRBJ2-5, with 10 bases lining up with TRBD2. The CDR3 contains 15 residues. Germline V lookup: CDR1 MDHEN, CDR2 SYDVKM. With 5 bases clipped from V and 5 bases from J, the junction kept 8 bases outside the gene matches. The CDR3 region is CASSGLAVVQETQYF. CDR3 in DNA: TGTGCCAGCAGTGGACTAGCGGTAGTGCAGGAGACCCAGTACTTC. Variable domain in full (rest from reference TRBV28 and TRBJ2-5): DVKVTQSSRYLVKRTGEKVFLECVQDMDHENMFWYRQDPGLGLRLIYFSYDVKMKEKGDIPEGYSVSREKKERFSLILESASTNQTSMYLCASSGLAVVQETQYFGPGTRLLVL.

The chain employs TRBV9 and TRBJ2-1; TRBD2 agrees at 7 bases. This CDR3 contains 15 residues. V shed 0 bases, J shed 8 bases, and the junction held 8 bases outside the gene matches. Germline V lookup: CDR1 SGDLS, CDR2 YYNGEE. The CDR3 sequence is CASSVVGRGRDEQFF. The CDR3 DNA reads as TGTGCCAGCAGCGTAGTAGGGAGGGGCCGGGATGAGCAGTTCTTC. Together with reference TRBV9 and TRBJ2-1, the CDR3 gives the full variable domain: DSGVTQTPKHLITATGQRVTLRCSPRSGDLSVYWYQQSLDQGLQFLIQYYNGEERAKGNILERFSAQQFPDLHSELNLSSLELGDSALYFCASSVVGRGRDEQFFGPGTRLTVL.